These 24 T cell receptor beta chains were all obtained from the same sample, sequenced in a study of control samples from healthy donors and cancer patients. Clones were read by immunoSEQ multiplex PCR, and TCRdb kept only the in-frame ones, dropping some. Here the sample spans roughly 76,000 clones, roughly 92% being singletons. Sequencing was carried out using blood. The source of these receptors is a woman aged 40-49 years in good health.

The rearrangement links TRBV5-6 to TRBJ2-7; 7 bases align to TRBD1. The V and J ends lost 3 bases and 5 bases, in that order; junction bases with no gene match: 8. The CDR3 is made up of 14 amino acids. CDR1 and CDR2 (germline): SGHDT, YYEEEE. The CDR3 region is CASSYTDRANEQYF. CDR3 coding DNA: TGTGCCAGCAGCTATACCGACAGGGCTAACGAGCAGTACTTC.

The rearrangement uses TRBV19 and TRBJ1-1; 7 positions match TRBD1. CDR3 size: 13 residues. Looked up from germline, CDR1 is LNHDA and CDR2 is SQIVND (reference sequence). V dropped 5 bases and J dropped 6; count of bases not matched to a gene: 6. The CDR3 spells CASSPRGGPEAFF. The CDR3 DNA reads as TGTGCCAGTAGTCCCAGGGGGGGACCTGAAGCTTTCTTT.

CDR3 region: CASSLEGRGGYTF. The CDR3 nucleotides read TGCGCCAGCAGCTTGGAAGGTAGGGGAGGCTACACCTTC. The chain is built from TRBV5-1 and TRBJ1-2; the D gene is possibly TRBD1 (5 bases). The CDR3 runs to 13 residues. From germline, CDR1 is SGHRS and CDR2 YFSETQ. V was pared by 0 bases and J by 8 bases, with 11 bases between.

The chain recombines TRBV18 with TRBJ2-7; 7 bases agree with TRBD2. This CDR3 spans 15 amino acids. Unmatched junction bases numbered 10, after V lost 6 bases and J lost 2 bases. Germline V gives CDR1 KGHSH, CDR2 LQKENI. CDR3 DNA: TGTGCCAGCTCGCCTCCGGGGGGAAGGACCTACGAGCAGTACTTC. This gives the protein CASSPPGGRTYEQYF.

The chain employs TRBV12-3 or TRBV12-4 and TRBJ1-5; D gene uncertain. This CDR3 is 13 amino acids long. Trimming removed 3 bases from V and 7 bases from J, with 10 bases in between. CDR3 region: CASSFGLGQPQHF. The CDR3 DNA reads as TGTGCCAGCAGTTTCGGGCTCGGGCAGCCCCAGCATTTT.

The genes are TRBV6-5 and TRBJ1-4; D ambiguous. CDR3 length equals 14 residues. Germline V lookup: CDR1 MNHEY, CDR2 SVGAGI. V lost 5 bases to trimming and J lost 10 bases, with 17 bases between them. Here the CDR3 reads CASSKTVDPGKLFF. DNA of the CDR3: TGTGCCAGCAGTAAGACCGTTGACCCGGGAAAACTGTTTTTT.

The sample holds a few counts of this clone. The chain couples TRBV7-8 to TRBJ2-7; D may correspond to TRBD1 or TRBD2 (6 bases each). Deletions cut 1 base from V and 7 bases from J, with 14 bases between. Germline-derived CDR1 and CDR2 are SGHVS and FQNEAQ. CDR3 length: 14 amino acids. Here the CDR3 DNA reads TGTGCCAGCAGCTTAGGGGGGCGGGAAGGGGAGCAGTACTTC. Its translation is CASSLGGREGEQYF.

The CDR3 loop reads CASSLGVGSNEKLFF. The CDR3, as DNA: TGTGCCAGCAGCTTAGGTGTCGGATCCAATGAAAAACTGTTTTTT. The J gene is TRBJ1-4, the V gene TRBV11-2; no clear D. This CDR3 spans 15 amino acids. CDR1 SGHAT and CDR2 FQNNGV come from the germline V gene. V was pared by 1 base and J by 5 bases, with 11 bases between. The whole variable domain, filled in from reference TRBV11-2 and TRBJ1-4, reads EAGVAQSPRYKIIEKRQSVAFWCNPISGHATLYWYQQILGQGPKLLIQFQNNGVVDDSQLPKDRFSAERLKGVDSTLKIQPAKLEDSAVYLCASSLGVGSNEKLFFGSGTQLSVL.

The chain joins TRBV24-1 to TRBJ2-5, with D possibly being TRBD1 (6 bases). The V gene's germline CDR1 is KGHDR and CDR2 SFDVKD. Trimming shortened V by 1 base and J by 7 bases, and 9 bases separated the two germline ends. This CDR3 comprises 13 residues. The DNA for the CDR3 is TGTGCCACCAGTGATTTTCTAGGGGGGACCCAGTACTTC. Translated: CATSDFLGGTQYF.

A note on this clone: Other nucleotide sequences from this sample produce the same CDR3. The chain carries TRBV5-5 and TRBJ2-5; no firm D call. V gave up 3 bases and J gave up 5 bases, with 26 bases separating them. Germline V gene data show CDR1 as SGHKS and CDR2 as YYEKEE (reference sequence). The length of the CDR3 is 18 residues. The CDR3 DNA is TGTGCCAGCAGCTCAGCACAAAATCCCGCTCCCTATAGCGAGACCCAGTACTTC. Protein: CASSSAQNPAPYSETQYF.

This chain links TRBV5-1 with TRBJ1-6; the D is unclear. This CDR3 has 16 residues. Germline assignment: CDR1 SGHRS and CDR2 YFSETQ. V dropped 0 bases and J dropped 0 bases, with 7 bases sitting between them. The CDR3: CASSLGVSSYNSPLHF. In nucleotides, the CDR3 is TGCGCCAGCAGCTTGGGCGTCAGCTCCTATAATTCACCCCTCCACTTT.

The CDR3: CASSQSLGNTEAFF. CDR3 sequence (DNA): TGCGCCAGCAGCCAAAGTCTGGGGAACACTGAAGCTTTCTTT. The rearrangement links TRBV5-1 to TRBJ1-1; D ambiguous. Germline CDR1 and CDR2: SGHRS and YFSETQ. V was pared by 4 bases and J by 1 base, with 11 bases between. This CDR3 has 14 residues.

The rearrangement joins TRBV25-1 to TRBJ1-2; tentatively, D is TRBD1 (5 bases). This CDR3 is 14 amino acids long. Germline values: CDR1 MGHDK, CDR2 SYGVNS. The V and J ends lost 4 bases and 3 bases respectively, with 12 bases between them. The CDR3 protein is CASSGDPLDYGYTF. The CDR3 DNA sequence: TGTGCCAGCAGTGGGGACCCTCTGGACTATGGCTACACCTTC.

The chain combines TRBV5-6 with TRBJ1-2, with TRBD1 as a possible D gene (5 bases). Trimming took off 2 bases at V and 1 base at J, with 6 bases between the two ends. The CDR3 spans 13 residues. Germline assignment: CDR1 SGHDT and CDR2 YYEEEE. CDR3 bases: TGTGCCAGCAGCTTCGGGGGTAACTATGGCTACACCTTC. Translation: CASSFGGNYGYTF.

The chain carries TRBV28 and TRBJ1-5; D is unresolved. V was shortened by 6 bases and J by 4 bases, with 7 bases between the two germline ends. In germline, CDR1 is MDHEN, CDR2 SYDVKM. The CDR3 runs to 12 residues. The CDR3 reads CASSEGNQPQHF. The CDR3 DNA sequence: TGTGCCAGCAGCGAGGGAAATCAGCCCCAGCATTTT. Complete variable domain (other parts from reference TRBV28 and TRBJ1-5): DVKVTQSSRYLVKRTGEKVFLECVQDMDHENMFWYRQDPGLGLRLIYFSYDVKMKEKGDIPEGYSVSREKKERFSLILESASTNQTSMYLCASSEGNQPQHFGDGTRLSIL.

V and J are TRBV11-2 and TRBJ2-1; TRBD2 aligns across 10 bases. This CDR3 region has 18 residues. V trimming: 1 base; J trimming: 5 bases; junction bases outside the gene matches: 11. CDR1 is SGHAT, CDR2 FQNNGV, per germline. The CDR3 loop is CASSLVFASGGLNNEQFF. The CDR3 DNA follows: TGTGCCAGCAGCTTAGTATTCGCTAGCGGGGGCCTTAACAATGAGCAGTTCTTC.

The chain combines TRBV9 with TRBJ2-3, with a possible D match to TRBD1 (6 bases). There are 15 residues in the CDR3. Germline CDR1 SGDLS, CDR2 YYNGEE. Trimming took off 5 bases at V and 1 base at J, with 14 bases between the two ends. DNA of the CDR3: TGTGCCAGCAGTCGCAACAGGGTCGGCACAGATACGCAGTATTTT. Its translation is CASSRNRVGTDTQYF.

The sample holds one count of this clone. The genes are TRBV7-9 and TRBJ1-1; D not resolved. The V gene lost 5 bases and the J gene lost 0 bases, with 13 bases spanning the gap. Germline V lookup: CDR1 SEHNR, CDR2 FQNEAQ (reference sequence). CDR3 size: 15 residues. DNA of the CDR3: TGTGCCAGCAGCGTCCACAACAAGATGAACACTGAAGCTTTCTTT. Translating gives CASSVHNKMNTEAFF.

V usage is TRBV5-1 and J usage is TRBJ2-3, with TRBD2 as a possible D gene (6 bases). The V end was cut by 0 bases, the J end by 0 bases, with 11 bases between. The germline V gene has CDR1 SGHRS and CDR2 YFSETQ. The CDR3 spans 16 residues. This CDR3 is CASSLGLAISTDTQYF. The DNA for the CDR3 is TGCGCCAGCAGCTTGGGTCTAGCGATAAGCACAGATACGCAGTATTTT.

This chain connects TRBV5-6 to TRBJ2-3; TRBD1 matches at 9 bases. In germline, CDR1 is SGHDT, CDR2 YYEEEE. V shed 5 bases, J shed 2 bases, and the junction held 6 bases outside the gene matches. The CDR3 runs 15 residues. For the CDR3, the DNA is TGTGCCAGCAGACGGTGGGACAGGGACACAGATACGCAGTATTTT. It specifies CASRRWDRDTDTQYF.

The V and J genes are TRBV10-3 and TRBJ2-1; TRBD1 aligns across 10 bases. Germline V gene data show CDR1 as ENHRY and CDR2 as SYGVKD. The CDR3 runs 18 residues. Trimming cost V 5 bases and J 0 bases; bases outside gene matches: 10. Written as DNA, the CDR3 is TGTGCCATCAGTACCGGACAGGGGGGAGTCCCCTCCTACAATGAGCAGTTCTTC. Translation: CAISTGQGGVPSYNEQFF.

The DNA for the CDR3 is TGTGCCAGCAGCCAAGATATGGGAGAGTGGCTAAACACCGGGGAGCTGTTTTTT. It specifies CASSQDMGEWLNTGELFF. The chain carries TRBV4-2 and TRBJ2-2; weak D call: TRBD2 (5 bases). Germline assignment: CDR1 LGHNA and CDR2 YNFKEQ. The CDR3 extends over 18 amino acids. V gave up 0 bases and J gave up 2 bases, with 16 bases separating them.

The rearrangement joins TRBV5-8 to TRBJ2-2; 9 bases match TRBD1. The CDR3 runs 15 residues. CDR1 is SGHTS and CDR2 is YDEGEE in the germline V gene. Trimming took 3 bases from V and 4 from J; bases not matched to a gene: 4. The chain's CDR3 is CASSYRGRSTGELFF. The DNA of the CDR3 is TGTGCCAGCAGCTACAGGGGGCGTAGCACCGGGGAGCTGTTTTTT.

This chain links TRBV7-2 with TRBJ1-2, with D maybe TRBD1 (5 bases). This CDR3 spans 14 amino acids. Germline CDR1 reads SGHTA; CDR2 reads FQGNSA. Trimming left V 5 bases short and J 5 bases short, with 15 bases between. The CDR3 DNA follows: TGTGCCAGCAGCCGGACTGGCGGGGGTTATGGCTACACCTTC. Amino acid sequence: CASSRTGGGYGYTF.